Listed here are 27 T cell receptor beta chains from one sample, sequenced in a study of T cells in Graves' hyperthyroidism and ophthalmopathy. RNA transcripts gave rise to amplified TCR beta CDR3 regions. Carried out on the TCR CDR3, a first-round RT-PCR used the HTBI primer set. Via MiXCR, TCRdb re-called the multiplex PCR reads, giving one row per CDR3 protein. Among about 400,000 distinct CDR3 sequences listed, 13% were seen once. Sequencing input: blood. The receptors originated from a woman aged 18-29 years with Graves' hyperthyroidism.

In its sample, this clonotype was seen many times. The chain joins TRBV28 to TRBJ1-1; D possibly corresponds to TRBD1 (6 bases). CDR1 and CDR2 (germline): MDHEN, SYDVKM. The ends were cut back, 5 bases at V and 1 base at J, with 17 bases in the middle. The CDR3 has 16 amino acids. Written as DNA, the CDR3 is TGTGCCAGCAGTCCGTCACAGGGCTGGCCGAACACTGAAGCTTTCTTT. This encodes CASSPSQGWPNTEAFF. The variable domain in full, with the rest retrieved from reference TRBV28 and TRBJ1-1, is DVKVTQSSRYLVKRTGEKVFLECVQDMDHENMFWYRQDPGLGLRLIYFSYDVKMKEKGDIPEGYSVSREKKERFSLILESASTNQTSMYLCASSPSQGWPNTEAFFGQGTRLTVV.

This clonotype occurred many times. CDR3 sequence (DNA): TGTGCCAGCAGCTTACTCGGGGGTAACTATGGCTACACCTTC. Translation gives CASSLLGGNYGYTF. The rearrangement joins TRBV7-9 to TRBJ1-2; TRBD1 might be the D (5 bases). CDR3 size: 14 residues. V lost 2 bases, J lost 1 base, and 8 bases lay in between. Germline loops: CDR1 SEHNR, CDR2 FQNEAQ (reference sequence).

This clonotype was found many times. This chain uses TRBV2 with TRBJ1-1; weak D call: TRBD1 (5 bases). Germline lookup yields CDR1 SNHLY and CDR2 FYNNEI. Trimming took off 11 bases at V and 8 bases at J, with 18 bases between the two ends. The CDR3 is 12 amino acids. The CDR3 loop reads CAVLQGSGEAFF. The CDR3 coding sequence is TGTGCCGTATTGCAGGGAAGTGGGGAAGCTTTCTTT.

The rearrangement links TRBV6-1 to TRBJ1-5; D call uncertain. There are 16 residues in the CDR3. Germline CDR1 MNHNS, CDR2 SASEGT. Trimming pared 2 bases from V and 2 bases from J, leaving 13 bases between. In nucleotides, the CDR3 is TGTGCCAGCAGTGAATTTTTCGGGGTTGGCAATCAGCCCCAGCATTTT. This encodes CASSEFFGVGNQPQHF.

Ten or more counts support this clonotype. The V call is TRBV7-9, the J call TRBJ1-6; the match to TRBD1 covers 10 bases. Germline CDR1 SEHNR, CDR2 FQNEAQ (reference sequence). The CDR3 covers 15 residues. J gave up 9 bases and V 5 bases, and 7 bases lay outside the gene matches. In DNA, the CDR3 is TGTGCCAGCAGCCGGACAGGGGGTGGTGTTTCACCCCTCCACTTT. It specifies CASSRTGGGVSPLHF.

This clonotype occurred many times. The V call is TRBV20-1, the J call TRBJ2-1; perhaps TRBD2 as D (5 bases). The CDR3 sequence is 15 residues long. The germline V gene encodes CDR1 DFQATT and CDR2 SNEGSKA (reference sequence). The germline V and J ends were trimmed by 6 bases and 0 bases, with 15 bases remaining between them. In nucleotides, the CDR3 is TGCAGTGCCCTACCCGGGGATCGCTCCTACAATGAGCAGTTCTTC. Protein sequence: CSALPGDRSYNEQFF.

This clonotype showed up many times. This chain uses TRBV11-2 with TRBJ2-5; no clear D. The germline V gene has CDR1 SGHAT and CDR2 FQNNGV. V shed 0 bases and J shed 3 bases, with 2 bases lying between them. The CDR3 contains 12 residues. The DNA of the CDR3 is TGTGCCAGCAGCTTAGATAAAGAGACCCAGTACTTC. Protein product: CASSLDKETQYF.

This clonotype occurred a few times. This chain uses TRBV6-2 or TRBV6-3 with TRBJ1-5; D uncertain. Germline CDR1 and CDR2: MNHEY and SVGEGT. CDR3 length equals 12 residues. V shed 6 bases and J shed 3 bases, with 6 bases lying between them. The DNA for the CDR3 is TGTGCCAGCAGCAACAACAATCAGCCCCAGCATTTT. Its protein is CASSNNNQPQHF.

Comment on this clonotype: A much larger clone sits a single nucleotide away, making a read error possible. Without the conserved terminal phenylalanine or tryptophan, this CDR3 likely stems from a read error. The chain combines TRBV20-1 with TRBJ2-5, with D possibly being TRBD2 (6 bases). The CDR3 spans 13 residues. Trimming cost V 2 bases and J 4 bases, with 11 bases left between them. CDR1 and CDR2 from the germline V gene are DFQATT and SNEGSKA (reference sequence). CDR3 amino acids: CSARSGLRETQYV. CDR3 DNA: TGCAGTGCTAGATCGGGACTGCGAGAGACCCAGTACGTC.

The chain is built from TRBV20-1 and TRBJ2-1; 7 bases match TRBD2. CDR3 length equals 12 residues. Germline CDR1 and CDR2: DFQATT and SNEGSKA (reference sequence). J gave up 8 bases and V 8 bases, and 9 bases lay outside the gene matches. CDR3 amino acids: CSCGRVNDEQFF. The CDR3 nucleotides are TGCAGTTGCGGGAGAGTAAACGATGAGCAGTTCTTC.

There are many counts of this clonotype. The CDR3 is CSASAYPSPGMVQTYEQYF. The CDR3 bases are TGCAGTGCTAGTGCCTACCCTTCTCCCGGTATGGTCCAGACCTACGAGCAGTACTTC. This sequence joins TRBV20-1 and TRBJ2-7; the D is unclear. V shed 3 bases and J shed 2 bases, with 29 bases lying between them. CDR3 length: 19 residues. The germline V gene has CDR1 DFQATT and CDR2 SNEGSKA (reference sequence).

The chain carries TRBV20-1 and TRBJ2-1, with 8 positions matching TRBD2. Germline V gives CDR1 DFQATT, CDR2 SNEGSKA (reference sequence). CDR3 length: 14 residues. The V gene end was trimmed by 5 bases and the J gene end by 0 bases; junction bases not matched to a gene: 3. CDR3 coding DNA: TGCAGTGCTTCAAGCGGGAGCTCCTACAATGAGCAGTTCTTC. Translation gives CSASSGSSYNEQFF.

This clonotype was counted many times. CDR3 DNA: TGTGCCTGGAGTCCAAAGGGACAGGGGTCCACAGATACGCAGTATTTT. Protein sequence: CAWSPKGQGSTDTQYF. The chain joins TRBV30 to TRBJ2-3; 10 positions match TRBD1. Per the germline V gene, CDR1 is GTSNPN and CDR2 is SVGIG (reference sequence). With V trimmed by 2 bases and J by 2 bases, 7 bases remained unmatched. This CDR3 contains 16 residues.

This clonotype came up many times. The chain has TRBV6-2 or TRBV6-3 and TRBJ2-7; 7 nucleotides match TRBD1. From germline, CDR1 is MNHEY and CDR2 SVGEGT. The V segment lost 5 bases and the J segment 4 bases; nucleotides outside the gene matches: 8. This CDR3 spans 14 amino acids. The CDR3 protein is CASSGRQGLYEQYF. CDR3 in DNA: TGTGCCAGCAGTGGCCGACAGGGTTTATACGAGCAGTACTTC.

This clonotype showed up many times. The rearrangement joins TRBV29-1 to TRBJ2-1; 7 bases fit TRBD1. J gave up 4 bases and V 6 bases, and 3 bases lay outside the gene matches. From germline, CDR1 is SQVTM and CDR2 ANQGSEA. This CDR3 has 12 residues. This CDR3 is CSVQQGYNEQFF. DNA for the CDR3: TGCAGCGTCCAACAGGGGTACAATGAGCAGTTCTTC.

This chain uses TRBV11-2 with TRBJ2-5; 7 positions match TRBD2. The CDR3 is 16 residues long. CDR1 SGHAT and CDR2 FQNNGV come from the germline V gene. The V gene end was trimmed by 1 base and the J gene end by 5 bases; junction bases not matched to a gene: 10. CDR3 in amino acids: CASSLALSREWETQYF. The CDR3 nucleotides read TGTGCCAGCAGCTTAGCTCTCTCGCGGGAGTGGGAGACCCAGTACTTC.

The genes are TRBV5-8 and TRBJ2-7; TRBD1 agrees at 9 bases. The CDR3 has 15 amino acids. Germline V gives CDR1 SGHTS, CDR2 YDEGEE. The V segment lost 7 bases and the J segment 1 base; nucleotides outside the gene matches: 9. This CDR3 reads CASWDAGQGSYEQYF. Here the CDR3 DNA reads TGTGCCAGCTGGGACGCCGGACAGGGGTCCTACGAGCAGTACTTC.

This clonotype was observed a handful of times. CDR3 sequence reads: CASSRSSGLAGSTYEQYF. CDR3 nucleotides: TGTGCCAGCAGCCGCTCATCGGGACTAGCGGGGTCCACCTACGAGCAGTACTTC. The V call is TRBV6-2 or TRBV6-3, the J call TRBJ2-7; 13 bases line up with TRBD2. CDR3 length equals 18 residues. Germline CDR1 and CDR2: MNHEY and SVGEGT. J lost 2 bases, V lost 6 bases, and 13 bases had no gene match.

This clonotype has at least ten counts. The CDR3 loop is CSVALLDEQYF. CDR3 nucleotides: TGCAGTGTCGCTCTATTGGACGAGCAGTACTTC. This chain links TRBV20-1 with TRBJ2-7; D call uncertain. The V end lost 7 bases, the J end lost 5 bases, and 12 bases lay between the germline ends. The CDR3 covers 11 residues. The V gene's germline CDR1 is DFQATT and CDR2 SNEGSKA (reference sequence).

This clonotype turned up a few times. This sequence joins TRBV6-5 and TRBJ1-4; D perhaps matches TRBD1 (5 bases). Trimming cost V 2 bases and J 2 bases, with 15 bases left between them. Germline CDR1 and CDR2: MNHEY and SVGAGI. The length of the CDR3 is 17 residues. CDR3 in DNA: TGTGCCAGCAGTTACGAGGGGATAGGTTTGACTAATGAAAAACTGTTTTTT. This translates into CASSYEGIGLTNEKLFF.

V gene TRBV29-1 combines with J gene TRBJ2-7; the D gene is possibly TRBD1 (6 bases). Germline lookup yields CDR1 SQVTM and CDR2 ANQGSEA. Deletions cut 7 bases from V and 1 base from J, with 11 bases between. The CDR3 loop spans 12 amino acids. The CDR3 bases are TGCAGCGGCGTCCAGGGGTCCTACGAGCAGTACTTC. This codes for CSGVQGSYEQYF.

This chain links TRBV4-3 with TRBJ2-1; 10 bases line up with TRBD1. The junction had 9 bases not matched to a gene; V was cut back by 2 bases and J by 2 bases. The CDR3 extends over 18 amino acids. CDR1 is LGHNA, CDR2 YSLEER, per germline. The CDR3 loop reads CASSQNLGGTGAYNEQFF. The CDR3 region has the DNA TGCGCCAGCAGCCAAAACCTTGGCGGGACAGGGGCCTACAATGAGCAGTTCTTC.

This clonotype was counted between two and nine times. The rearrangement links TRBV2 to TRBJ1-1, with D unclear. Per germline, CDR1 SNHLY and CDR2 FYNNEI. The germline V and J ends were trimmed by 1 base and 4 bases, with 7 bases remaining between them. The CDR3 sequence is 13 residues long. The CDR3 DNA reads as TGTGCCAGCAGTGAAGAAGGAGTCACTGAAGCTTTCTTT. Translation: CASSEEGVTEAFF.

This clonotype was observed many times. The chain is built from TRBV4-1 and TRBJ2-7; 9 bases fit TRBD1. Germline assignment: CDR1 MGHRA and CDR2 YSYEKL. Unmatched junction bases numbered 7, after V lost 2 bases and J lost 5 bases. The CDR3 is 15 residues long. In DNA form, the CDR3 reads TGCGCCAGCAGCCAAACCGGGACAGGGTTCGACGAGCAGTACTTC. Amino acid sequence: CASSQTGTGFDEQYF.

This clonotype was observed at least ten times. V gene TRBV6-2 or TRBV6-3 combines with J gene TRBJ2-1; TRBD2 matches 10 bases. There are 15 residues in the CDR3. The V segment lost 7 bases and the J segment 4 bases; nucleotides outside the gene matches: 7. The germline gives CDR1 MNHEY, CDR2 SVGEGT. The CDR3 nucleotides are TGTGCCAGCACCCCCGGACTAGCGGAATACAATGAGCAGTTCTTC. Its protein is CASTPGLAEYNEQFF.

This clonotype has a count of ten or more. CDR3 sequence reads: CASTFQGAGELFF. CDR3 DNA: TGTGCCAGCACCTTCCAGGGGGCCGGGGAGCTGTTTTTT. The chain carries TRBV11-1 and TRBJ2-2, with TRBD1 matching over 7 bases. CDR1 and CDR2 (germline): SGHAT, FQDESV (reference sequence). The J segment lost 6 bases and the V segment lost 7 bases, leaving 5 bases of the junction unmatched. CDR3 size: 13 residues.

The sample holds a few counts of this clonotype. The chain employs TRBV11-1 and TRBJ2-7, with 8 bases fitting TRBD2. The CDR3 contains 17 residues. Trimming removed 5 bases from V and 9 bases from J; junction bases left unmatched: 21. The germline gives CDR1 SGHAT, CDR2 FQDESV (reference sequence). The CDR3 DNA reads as TGTGCCAGCAGCCCCCGGCCAGCGGTAGCGGGACCAGAGTGGCAGTACTTC. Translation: CASSPRPAVAGPEWQYF.